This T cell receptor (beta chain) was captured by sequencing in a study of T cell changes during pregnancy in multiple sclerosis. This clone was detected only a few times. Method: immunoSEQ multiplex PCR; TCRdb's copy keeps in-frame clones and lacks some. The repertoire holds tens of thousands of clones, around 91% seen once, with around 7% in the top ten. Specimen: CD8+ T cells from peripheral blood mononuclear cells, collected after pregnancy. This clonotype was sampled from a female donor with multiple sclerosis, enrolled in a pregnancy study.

The CDR3 region is CASSPPGAGQFNYGYTF. In nucleotides, the CDR3 is TGTGCCAGCTCACCACCGGGAGCGGGTCAATTTAACTATGGCTACACCTTC. V gene TRBV18 combines with J gene TRBJ1-2; D gene unclear. Germline V CDR1 and CDR2: KGHSH, LQKENI. V was shortened by 0 bases and J by 1 base, with 15 bases between the two germline ends. The CDR3 is 17 amino acids.